The present T cell receptor (beta chain) was sequenced within a study of T-cell memory formation after mild COVID-19. V lost 0 bases to trimming and J lost 10 bases, with 13 bases between them. The V gene's germline CDR1 is SGHVS and CDR2 FQNEAQ. This CDR3 comprises 15 residues. MiXCR, applied by TCRdb to the 5' RACE reads, yields one record per CDR3 protein. The data hold over 250,000 distinct CDR3 sequences, with approximately 15% observed a single time. The sample comprised PBMCs or a T cell subset sorted from them (not recorded which). The clonotype originates from a man between 18 and 29 years old who had mild COVID-19 (a few samples of this study predate the infection). Cell type and time point are not known. J is TRBJ1-6 and V is TRBV7-8, with a possible D match to TRBD1 (6 bases). CDR3 sequence (DNA): TGTGCCAGCAGCTTAGCCGGCAGGGGAGGCTCACCCCTCCACTTT. This translates into CASSLAGRGGSPLHF.